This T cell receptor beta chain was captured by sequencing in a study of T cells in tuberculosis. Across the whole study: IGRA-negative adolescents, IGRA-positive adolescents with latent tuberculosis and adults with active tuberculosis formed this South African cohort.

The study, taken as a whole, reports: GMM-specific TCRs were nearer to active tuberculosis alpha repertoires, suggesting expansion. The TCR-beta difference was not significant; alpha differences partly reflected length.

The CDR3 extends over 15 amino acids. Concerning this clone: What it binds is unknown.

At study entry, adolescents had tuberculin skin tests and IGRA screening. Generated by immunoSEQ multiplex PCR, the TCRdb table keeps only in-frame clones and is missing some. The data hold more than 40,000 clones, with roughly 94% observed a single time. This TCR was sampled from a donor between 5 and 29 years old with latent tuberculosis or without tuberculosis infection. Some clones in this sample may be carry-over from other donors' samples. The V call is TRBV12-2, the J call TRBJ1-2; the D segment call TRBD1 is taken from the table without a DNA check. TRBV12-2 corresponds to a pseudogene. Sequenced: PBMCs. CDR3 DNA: TGTGCAAGTCGCTTAGGGTCGGGACAGGGAAGCGGCTACACCTTC. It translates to CASRLGSGQGSGYTF.